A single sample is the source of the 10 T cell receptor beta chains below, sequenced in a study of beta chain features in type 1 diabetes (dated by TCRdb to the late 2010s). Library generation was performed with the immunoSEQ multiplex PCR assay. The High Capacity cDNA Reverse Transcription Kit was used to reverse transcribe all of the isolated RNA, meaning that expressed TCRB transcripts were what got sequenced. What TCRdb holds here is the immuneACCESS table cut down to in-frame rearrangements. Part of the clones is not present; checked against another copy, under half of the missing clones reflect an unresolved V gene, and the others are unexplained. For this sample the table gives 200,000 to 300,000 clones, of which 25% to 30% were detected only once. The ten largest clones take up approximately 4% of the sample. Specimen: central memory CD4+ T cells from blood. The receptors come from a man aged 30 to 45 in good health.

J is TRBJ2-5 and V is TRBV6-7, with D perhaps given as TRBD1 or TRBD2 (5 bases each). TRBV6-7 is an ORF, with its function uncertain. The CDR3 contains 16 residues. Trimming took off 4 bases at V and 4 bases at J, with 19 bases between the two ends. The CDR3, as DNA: TGTGCCAGCAGTTTGCAGGGCGGCAGGGCGGGAGAGACCCAGTACTTC. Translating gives CASSLQGGRAGETQYF.

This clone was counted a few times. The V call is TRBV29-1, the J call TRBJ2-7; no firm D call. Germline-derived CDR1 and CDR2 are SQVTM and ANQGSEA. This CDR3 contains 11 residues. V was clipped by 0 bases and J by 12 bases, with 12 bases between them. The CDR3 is CSVEEGLSAYF. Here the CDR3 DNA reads TGCAGCGTTGAAGAGGGCCTCAGCGCGTACTTC.

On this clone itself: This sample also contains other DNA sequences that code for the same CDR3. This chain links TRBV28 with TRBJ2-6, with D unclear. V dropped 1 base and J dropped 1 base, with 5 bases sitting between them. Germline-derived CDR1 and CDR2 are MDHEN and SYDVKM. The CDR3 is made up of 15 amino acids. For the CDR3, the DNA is TGTGCCAGCAGTTTATTGGGGTCTGGGGCCAACGTCCTGACTTTC. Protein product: CASSLLGSGANVLTF.

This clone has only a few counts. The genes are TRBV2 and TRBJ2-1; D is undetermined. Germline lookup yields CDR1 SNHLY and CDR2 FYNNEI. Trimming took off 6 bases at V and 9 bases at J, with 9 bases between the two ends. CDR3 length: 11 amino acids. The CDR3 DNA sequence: TGTGCCAGCAGCGCCGCGATTGAGCAGTTCTTC. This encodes CASSAAIEQFF.

The CDR3 loop reads CASSYVSAGSYEQYF. CDR3 nucleotides: TGTGCCAGCAGTTACGTGTCAGCGGGCTCCTACGAGCAGTACTTC. The chain has TRBV6-5 and TRBJ2-7, with TRBD2 as a possible D gene (6 bases). V was cut by 2 bases and J by 0 bases, with 11 bases left in between. The V gene's germline CDR1 is MNHEY and CDR2 SVGAGI. This CDR3 contains 15 residues.

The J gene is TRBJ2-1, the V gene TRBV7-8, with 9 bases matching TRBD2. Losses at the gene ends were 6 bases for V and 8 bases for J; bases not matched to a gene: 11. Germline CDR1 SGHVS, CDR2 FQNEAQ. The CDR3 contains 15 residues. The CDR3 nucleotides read TGTGCCAGCAGGCCTGAGACTAGCGGTCGGGATGAGCAGTTCTTC. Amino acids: CASRPETSGRDEQFF.

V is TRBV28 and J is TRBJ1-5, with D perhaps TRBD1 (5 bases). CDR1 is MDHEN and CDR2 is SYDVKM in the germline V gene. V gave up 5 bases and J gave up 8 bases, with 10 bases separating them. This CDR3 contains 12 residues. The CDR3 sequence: CASSTIREPQHF. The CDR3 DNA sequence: TGTGCCAGCAGTACTATCAGGGAGCCCCAGCATTTT.

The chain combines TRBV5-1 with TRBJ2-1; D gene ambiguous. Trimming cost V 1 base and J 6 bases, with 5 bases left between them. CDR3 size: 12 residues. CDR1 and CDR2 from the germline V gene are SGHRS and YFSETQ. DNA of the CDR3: TGCGCCAGCAGCTTGAGTTTCAATGAGCAGTTCTTC. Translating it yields CASSLSFNEQFF.

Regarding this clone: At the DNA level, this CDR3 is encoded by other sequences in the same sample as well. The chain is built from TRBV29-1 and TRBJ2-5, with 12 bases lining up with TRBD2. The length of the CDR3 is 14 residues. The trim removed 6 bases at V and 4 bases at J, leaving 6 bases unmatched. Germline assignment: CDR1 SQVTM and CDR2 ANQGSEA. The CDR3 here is CSVETSGRGETQYF. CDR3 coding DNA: TGCAGCGTCGAGACTAGCGGGAGAGGAGAGACCCAGTACTTC.

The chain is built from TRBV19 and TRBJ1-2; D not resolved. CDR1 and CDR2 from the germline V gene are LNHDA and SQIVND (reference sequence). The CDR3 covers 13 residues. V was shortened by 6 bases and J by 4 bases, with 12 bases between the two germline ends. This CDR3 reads CASSAAVGYGYTF. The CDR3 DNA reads TGTGCCAGTAGCGCAGCCGTCGGCTATGGCTACACCTTC.